These T cell receptor beta chains were read from a single sample in a study of blood T cell repertoires in COVID-19. TCRdb's copy holds only in-frame clones and misses some; the assay was immunoSEQ multiplex PCR. The profile shows hundreds of thousands of clones, 85% to 90% of them singletons. The sequenced material came from PBMCs or T cells enriched from blood (not recorded which). Receptor source: a man aged 30 to 45 who had recovered from COVID-19. Both conserved end residues are part of each CDR3. D genes are given only for firm matches. Clone size is stated in some rows and not others, as once, few, many or a class when expanded.

cdr3_nt,cdr3_aa,j_call,clone_size,v_call,d_call
TGTGCCAGCAGTGAAAACAGGTGGGGTGGCTACACCTTC,CASSENRWGGYTF,TRBJ1-2,-,TRBV25-1,-
TGTGCCAGCAGTTCTACCCGCCACTTTTTT,CASSSTRHFF,TRBJ1-1,-,TRBV28,-
TGTGCCAGCTTATCAGGGGGTCAAGAGACCCAGTACTTC,CASLSGGQETQYF,TRBJ2-5,once,TRBV18,TRBD1
TGTGCCAGCAGCTTAGCCCCCGGGGATACGCAGTATTTT,CASSLAPGDTQYF,TRBJ2-3,-,TRBV11-2,-
TGTGCCAGCAGTTCTACAGGGGCTAACTATGGCTACACCTTC,CASSSTGANYGYTF,TRBJ1-2,-,TRBV28,TRBD1
TGCAGCGGGGGGTCGGGGGAAGGCTACACCTTC,CSGGSGEGYTF,TRBJ1-2,-,TRBV29-1,-
TGCGCCAGCAGCTTGGAGCTCACGGGTAGCACCGGGGAGCTGTTTTTT,CASSLELTGSTGELFF,TRBJ2-2,-,TRBV5-1,-
TGCAGCGTCCGGGAGAGCTCTGGAAACACCATATATTTT,CSVRESSGNTIYF,TRBJ1-3,-,TRBV29-1,-
TGTGCCAGCAGCTTTTCCGGACAGGGCTTTGAGACCCAGTACTTC,CASSFSGQGFETQYF,TRBJ2-5,-,TRBV7-9,TRBD1
TGTGCCAGCAGTTTGGCTAGGGGTCATGAGCAGTTCTTC,CASSLARGHEQFF,TRBJ2-1,-,TRBV12-3/TRBV12-4,-
TGTGCCAGCAGTCCGGGACTAGCGGGAGGGATGCAAGAGACCCAGTACTTC,CASSPGLAGGMQETQYF,TRBJ2-5,-,TRBV28,TRBD2
TGCGCCAGCAGCTTGCCTAGCGGGACCTACAATGAGCAGTTCTTC,CASSLPSGTYNEQFF,TRBJ2-1,-,TRBV5-1,TRBD2
TGTGCCACCAGTGGGGAGACAGGGGATCTCGAGCAGTACTTC,CATSGETGDLEQYF,TRBJ2-7,-,TRBV24-1,TRBD1
TGTGCCAGCAGCAGGACAGGGGGCAATCAGCCCCAGCATTTT,CASSRTGGNQPQHF,TRBJ1-5,-,TRBV21-1,-
TGTGCCAGCAGTAACCGGGACAGGGGCCAAGAGACCCAGTACTTC,CASSNRDRGQETQYF,TRBJ2-5,-,TRBV28,TRBD1
TGTGCCAGCAGTTTACGGTATGAGCAGTTCTTC,CASSLRYEQFF,TRBJ2-1,-,TRBV28,-
TGTGCCAGTAGTATAACAGTATTCGATCGGACAGGGGACTACGAGCAGTACTTC,CASSITVFDRTGDYEQYF,TRBJ2-7,-,TRBV19,TRBD1
TGTGCCAGCAGGATGACAGGCTCCTACGAGCAGTACTTC,CASRMTGSYEQYF,TRBJ2-7,few,TRBV2,-
TGTGCCAGCAGTATTGGGCTTCCCACCGGGGAGCTGTTTTTT,CASSIGLPTGELFF,TRBJ2-2,-,TRBV28,-
TGTGCCAGCAGTCCGTGGGACATCCGAAGCCCAGATACGCAGTATTTT,CASSPWDIRSPDTQYF,TRBJ2-3,-,TRBV28,-
TGTGCCAGCAGTAGAGGACATTCTTATTCCTACGAGCAGTACTTC,CASSRGHSYSYEQYF,TRBJ2-7,-,TRBV6-4,-
TGTGCCAGCAGCCAGCTGGGGCCCCTTGGAAACACCATATATTTT,CASSQLGPLGNTIYF,TRBJ1-3,-,TRBV14,-
TGTGCCAGTAGTATGACCACACTTAGCGGCGAGCAGTACTTC,CASSMTTLSGEQYF,TRBJ2-7,-,TRBV19,-
TGTGCCAGCAGTGAAATGGGGGGGGCCACCTACGAGCAGTACTTC,CASSEMGGATYEQYF,TRBJ2-7,-,TRBV6-1,-